These T cell receptor beta chains were read from a single sample in a study of blood T cells in healthy people across ages. MiXCR, run by TCRdb on the 5' RACE reads, gives a single entry per CDR3 protein. The table has approximately 1.5 million distinct CDR3 sequences, almost 35% seen once. Sequenced: blood. The receptors were gathered from a woman in her twenties or thirties in good health. Both conserved end residues are part of each CDR3. The D gene is left open where the match is weak. Clone size, where shown, is once, few, many, or a class for clones that have expanded.

J gene,D gene,clone size,V gene,CDR3 DNA,CDR3 protein
TRBJ2-3,TRBD2,-,TRBV9,TGTGCCAGCAGCGCCCGCTCTAGCGGGGGAGCAAGCACAGATACGCAGTATTTT,CASSARSSGGASTDTQYF
TRBJ2-3,-,-,TRBV20-1,TGCAGTGCTAGAGATCGGGTTCGAGCGCGACGCACAGATACGCAGTATTTT,CSARDRVRARRTDTQYF
TRBJ1-1,-,few,TRBV29-1,TGCAGCGTACTCAAACGCTCCTCCGGAGGAATGCTGAACACTGAAGCTTTCTTT,CSVLKRSSGGMLNTEAFF
TRBJ2-2,-,-,TRBV7-9,TGTGCCAGCAGCTCTAAGACTAGAGCCACCGGGGAGCTGTTTTTT,CASSSKTRATGELFF
TRBJ2-6,TRBD2,-,TRBV20-1,TGCAGTGCTAGAGATGAGTCTGAGCGGGGCCAGTCTGGGGCCAACGTCCTGACTTTC,CSARDESERGQSGANVLTF
TRBJ2-5,TRBD1,-,TRBV4-1,TGCGCCAGCAGCTTCCGGGACAGAGAAGAGACCCAGTACTTC,CASSFRDREETQYF
TRBJ2-5,TRBD2,-,TRBV7-2,TGTGCCAGCAGGAGTAGCGGGGGGGTCGGGGAGACCCAGTACTTC,CASRSSGGVGETQYF
TRBJ1-5,-,few,TRBV7-9,TGTGCCAGCAGCCCCGAGGCGGGCGGGGATCAGCCCCAGCATTTT,CASSPEAGGDQPQHF
TRBJ2-7,-,-,TRBV3-1,TGTGCCAGCGCCATCAGTATGGGGGCAAGCTACGAGCAGTGCTTC,CASAISMGASYEQCF
TRBJ2-1,-,few,TRBV7-2,TGTGCCAGCAGCTTAGTTGTCGGGGGGCTAGCGGTCAATGAGCAGTTCTTC,CASSLVVGGLAVNEQFF
TRBJ2-7,TRBD1,-,TRBV7-9,TGTGCCAGCAGCCCAGGACAGGGGTCTACTTTCTACGAGCAGTACTTC,CASSPGQGSTFYEQYF
TRBJ2-1,-,few,TRBV5-1,TGCGCCAGCATGCGGCAGACTTCCAACAATGAGCAGTTCTTC,CASMRQTSNNEQFF
TRBJ2-5,-,-,TRBV10-3,TGTGCCATCAGGGGCCTAAAAGAGACCCAGTACTTC,CAIRGLKETQYF
TRBJ1-4,-,-,TRBV30,TGTGCCTGGACGGACAGTTCTAATGAAAAACTGTTTTTT,CAWTDSSNEKLFF
TRBJ2-7,-,few,TRBV12-3/TRBV12-4,TGTGCCAGCAGTCTTCAGGGGGGGGACTACGAGCAGTACTTC,CASSLQGGDYEQYF
TRBJ2-7,-,-,TRBV3-1,TGTGCCAGCAGCCAAGGGAGGGTCTCCTACGAGCAGTACTTC,CASSQGRVSYEQYF
TRBJ2-7,TRBD2,-,TRBV20-1,TGCAGTGCTAGAGGGGAAATAGCGGGAACCTACGAGCAGTACTTC,CSARGEIAGTYEQYF
TRBJ2-7,-,-,TRBV7-2,TGTGCCAGCAGTCTCAGGGTGACAGGCTACGAGCAGTACTTC,CASSLRVTGYEQYF
TRBJ1-1,-,-,TRBV20-1,TGCAGTGCTAGCGACCCCGGGGGCGGCACTGAAGCTTTCTTT,CSASDPGGGTEAFF
TRBJ2-5,-,few,TRBV24-1,TGTGCCACCAGTGACTGGACGGAGCAACAAGAGACCCAGTACTTC,CATSDWTEQQETQYF
TRBJ1-4,TRBD1,-,TRBV28,TGTGCCAGCAGTTTTAGTTGGGACAGGGGGGACCCTTTAGGTGAAAAACTGTTTTTT,CASSFSWDRGDPLGEKLFF
TRBJ2-7,-,many,TRBV25-1,TGTGCCAGCAGTGAAACAGGGGAGGGCGAGCAGTACTTC,CASSETGEGEQYF
TRBJ1-2,-,few,TRBV20-1,TGCAGTGCTGAGGATGGATATGGCTACACCTTC,CSAEDGYGYTF
TRBJ2-7,-,-,TRBV20-1,TGCAGTGCTCCTCCCGGGGTTAGCTCCTACGAGCAGTACTTC,CSAPPGVSSYEQYF
TRBJ2-3,-,once,TRBV5-6,TGTGCCAGCAGCATTGGGCCAGTAAACACAGATACGCAGTATTTT,CASSIGPVNTDTQYF
TRBJ2-1,-,-,TRBV27,TGTGCCAGCAGTCCCCCCGGTGCGGTTTGGAAGTTCTTC,CASSPPGAVWKFF
TRBJ2-3,-,-,TRBV20-1,TGCAGTGCTAGAGACCCCCTCACAGATACGCAGTATTTT,CSARDPLTDTQYF
TRBJ2-3,TRBD2,many,TRBV20-1,TGCAGTGCTGATAGCGGGAGGGAAGATACGCAGTATTTT,CSADSGREDTQYF
TRBJ2-3,-,-,TRBV20-1,TGCAGTGCCTGTCTCCGACAGCTAGGACTAAGTCCTAGCACAGATACGCAGTATTTT,CSACLRQLGLSPSTDTQYF
TRBJ2-1,TRBD1,-,TRBV20-1,TGCAGTGCTAGGGGGACAGCACTAGACAATGAGCAGTTCTTC,CSARGTALDNEQFF
TRBJ1-2,-,few,TRBV27,TGTGCCAGCAGGCCGGGAGGGGAAATCCGCTACACCTTT,CASRPGGEIRYTF
TRBJ2-5,-,few,TRBV21-1,TGTGCCAGCAGCAACAAGAAGGATGAAGAGACCCAGTACTTC,CASSNKKDEETQYF
TRBJ1-5,-,-,TRBV6-5,TGTGCCGGCAGATCAAGTCAACATAGCAATCAGCCCCAGCATTTT,CAGRSSQHSNQPQHF
TRBJ1-2,-,few,TRBV19,TGTGCCACTATAGGACCGGCCCAGGCCGGTGGCTACACCTTC,CATIGPAQAGGYTF
TRBJ2-1,-,-,TRBV5-5,TGTGCCAGCAGCTTACCAATAATAGACAATGAGCAGTTCTTC,CASSLPIIDNEQFF
TRBJ2-7,-,few,TRBV4-1,TGCGCCAGCAGCCAAGTCCCCCCGGGACGCAAGGCCTACGAGCAGTACTTC,CASSQVPPGRKAYEQYF
TRBJ2-5,TRBD1,many,TRBV10-3,TGTGCCATCAGTGAGTCGACTCTCGGGACAGGGGGAGAGACCCAGTACTTC,CAISESTLGTGGETQYF
TRBJ2-1,TRBD2,few,TRBV9,TGTGCCAGCAGCGTAGCTGGAGCGGGACCAGCCTACAATGAGCAGTTCTTC,CASSVAGAGPAYNEQFF
TRBJ2-3,-,few,TRBV20-1,TGCAGTGCTAGACGGCATGGCACAGATACGCAGTATTTT,CSARRHGTDTQYF
TRBJ2-7,TRBD2,-,TRBV30,TGTGCCTGGAGTAAAGGACTAGCGGACTACGAGCAGTACTTC,CAWSKGLADYEQYF
TRBJ2-1,-,-,TRBV5-1,TGCGCCAGCAACTCTCAGGGGCCCTACAATGAGCAGTTCTTC,CASNSQGPYNEQFF
TRBJ2-3,-,-,TRBV7-9,TGTGCCAGCAGCCCTCCTGGGACGCGTTTCACAGATACGCAGTATTTT,CASSPPGTRFTDTQYF
TRBJ2-7,TRBD1,few,TRBV20-1,TGCAGTGCTAGAGGGGGACAGGCAGTCTACGAGCAGTACTTC,CSARGGQAVYEQYF
TRBJ2-7,TRBD1,once,TRBV28,TGTGTCACCCGGACAGGCAGAGCCTACGACGAGCAGTACTTC,CVTRTGRAYDEQYF
TRBJ2-3,TRBD2,-,TRBV14,TGTGCCAGCAGCCAAATAGCGGGAGGTCTCACAGATACGCAGTATTTT,CASSQIAGGLTDTQYF
TRBJ1-2,-,-,TRBV5-5,TGTGCCAGCAGGAGAACAGGAAACGCTAACTATGGCTACACCTTC,CASRRTGNANYGYTF
TRBJ2-5,-,-,TRBV11-2,TGTGCCAGCAGCTTATTGGGGGGGGGCCCCCGTGAGACCCAGTACTTC,CASSLLGGGPRETQYF
TRBJ1-1,-,many,TRBV21-1,TGTGCCAGCCCTCGAGATCGGGACAGGGTATTGGTTAAGGGGAACACTGAAGCTTTCTTT,CASPRDRDRVLVKGNTEAFF
TRBJ2-1,TRBD2,few,TRBV5-1,TGCGCCAGCAGCCCCCATCGTCAGGTAGCGGGAGGGGGCTACAATGAGCAGTTCTTC,CASSPHRQVAGGGYNEQFF
TRBJ2-3,TRBD2,few,TRBV20-1,TGCAGTGCTACGGGACTAGCGGGTAACACAGATACGCAGTATTTT,CSATGLAGNTDTQYF
TRBJ2-7,TRBD2,-,TRBV5-4,TGTGCCGGCAGCTTGGGGACTAGCGGGACCATCTACGAGCAGTACTTC,CAGSLGTSGTIYEQYF
TRBJ2-3,-,-,TRBV20-1,TGCAGTGCTAGGCCCCCGGGACACCTTACGCAGTATTTT,CSARPPGHLTQYF
TRBJ2-7,TRBD2,few,TRBV20-1,TGCAGTGCTTCCTCGACTAGCGGGGGGGGCGAGCAGTACTTC,CSASSTSGGGEQYF
TRBJ1-2,TRBD1,-,TRBV28,TGTGCCAGCAACATCGGAGGACAGGGGGACTATGGCTACACCTTC,CASNIGGQGDYGYTF
TRBJ1-5,-,-,TRBV29-1,TGCAGCGTTGGGGAGGGGGGTCAGACCCAGCATTTT,CSVGEGGQTQHF
TRBJ2-7,-,few,TRBV6-1,TGTGCCAGCAGTGAAGTGGAGGGGCGCGTCGGGCAGTACTTC,CASSEVEGRVGQYF
TRBJ2-1,-,many,TRBV29-1,TGCAGCGTTGACGCCGTCGGGTATGAGCAGTTCTTC,CSVDAVGYEQFF
TRBJ1-2,-,-,TRBV3-1,TGTGCCAGCAGCCAAGTAGTCTCTCGGGCGGACTATAACTATGGCTACACCTTC,CASSQVVSRADYNYGYTF
TRBJ2-4,-,-,TRBV3-1,TGTGCCAGCAGCCAAGATCGGGGCCAACTAGCCAAAAACATTCAGTACTTC,CASSQDRGQLAKNIQYF